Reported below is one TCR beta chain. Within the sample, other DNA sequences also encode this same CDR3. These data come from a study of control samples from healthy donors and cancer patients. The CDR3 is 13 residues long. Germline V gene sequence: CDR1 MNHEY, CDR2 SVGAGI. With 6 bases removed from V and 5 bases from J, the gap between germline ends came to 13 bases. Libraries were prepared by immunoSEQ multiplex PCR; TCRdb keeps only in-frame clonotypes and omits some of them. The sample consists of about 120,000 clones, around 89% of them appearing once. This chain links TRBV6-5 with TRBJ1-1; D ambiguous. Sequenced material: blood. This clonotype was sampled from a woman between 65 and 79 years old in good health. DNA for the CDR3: TGTGCCAGCAGCCTCGGGCCCAGGACTGAAGCTTTCTTT. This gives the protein CASSLGPRTEAFF.